This is a list of T cell receptor beta chains from one sample in a study of cytomegalovirus exposure and HLA in healthy donors. Generated by immunoSEQ multiplex PCR, the TCRdb table keeps only in-frame clones and is missing some. The table lists around 150,000 clones. Sequenced: PBMCs. These receptors all stem from a man between 35 and 55 years old in good health and CMV-seronegative. CDR3s include the opening cysteine and the closing phenylalanine or tryptophan. Each record gives: J gene, V gene, D gene, CDR3 protein, CDR3 DNA. D genes are given only for firm matches.

>TRBJ2-5|TRBV7-9|TRBD2
CASSLPSGGAGETQYF
TGTGCCAGCAGCCTACCTAGCGGGGGGGCCGGTGAGACCCAGTACTTC
>TRBJ2-1|TRBV7-2|NA
CASSFEISPYNEQFF
TGTGCCAGCAGCTTTGAGATTTCCCCCTACAATGAGCAGTTCTTC
>TRBJ1-2|TRBV10-3|NA
CAISDNRSNYGYTF
TGTGCCATCAGTGATAACAGGAGTAACTATGGCTACACCTTC
>TRBJ1-2|TRBV10-3|NA
CAISEGAALGYGYTF
TGTGCCATCAGTGAAGGGGCGGCCCTGGGGTATGGCTACACCTTC
>TRBJ2-1|TRBV7-3|TRBD2
CASSRGGLAGDQQFF
TGTGCCAGCAGCCGAGGGGGACTAGCGGGGGATCAACAGTTCTTC
>TRBJ1-1|TRBV9|NA
CASDLRGVITEAFF
TGTGCCAGCGACTTACGGGGGGTGATAACTGAAGCTTTCTTT
>TRBJ1-1|TRBV27|TRBD1
CASSLDRGLGTEAFF
TGTGCCAGCAGTTTAGATAGGGGGCTCGGCACTGAAGCTTTCTTT
>TRBJ2-7|TRBV6-6|TRBD2
CASRRLAGSSSYEQYF
TGTGCCAGCAGGCGACTAGCGGGATCGAGCTCCTACGAGCAGTACTTC
>TRBJ1-6|TRBV9|NA
CASSAGVVGSPLHF
TGTGCCAGCAGCGCCGGGGTCGTAGGTTCACCCCTCCACTTT
>TRBJ1-1|TRBV18|NA
CASSPARPLEAFF
TGTGCCAGCTCACCCGCCAGGCCCCTTGAAGCTTTCTTT
>TRBJ1-2|TRBV7-2|NA
CASSLGGGYTF
TGTGCCAGCAGCTTAGGTGGCGGCTACACCTTC
>TRBJ1-1|TRBV7-2|NA
CASSIVGLDTEAFF
TGTGCCAGCAGCATAGTCGGTCTGGACACTGAAGCTTTCTTT
>TRBJ2-7|TRBV5-1|TRBD1
CASSLATGVFYEQYF
TGCGCCAGCAGCTTGGCGACAGGGGTATTCTACGAGCAGTACTTC
>TRBJ2-3|TRBV5-1|NA
CASSLQGRAPDTQYF
TGCGCCAGCAGCTTGCAGGGTAGAGCGCCAGATACGCAGTATTTT
>TRBJ1-2|TRBV6-6|NA
CASSDGGQSGNYGYTF
TGTGCCAGCAGCGATGGCGGACAAAGCGGGAACTATGGCTACACCTTC
>TRBJ2-1|TRBV1|NA
CTSSQDRTPGGEQFF
TGCACCAGCAGCCAAGATCGTACTCCCGGCGGGGAGCAGTTCTTC
>TRBJ1-6|TRBV6-5|NA
CASNTGTSRNSPLHF
TGTGCCAGCAACACAGGAACCTCTCGCAATTCACCCCTCCACTTT
>TRBJ2-7|TRBV9|TRBD1
CASSDQTPGQGFCEQYF
TGTGCCAGCAGCGACCAGACTCCGGGACAGGGATTCTGCGAGCAGTACTTC
>TRBJ2-2|TRBV2|TRBD1
CASSVATGNPGELFF
TGTGCCAGCAGTGTCGCGACAGGGAATCCCGGGGAGCTGTTTTTT
>TRBJ2-7|TRBV4-2|TRBD1
CASSQDHPDRGYEQYF
TGTGCCAGCAGCCAAGACCACCCCGACAGGGGCTACGAGCAGTACTTC
>TRBJ1-1|TRBV7-2|NA
CASSPQWNTEAFF
TGTGCCAGCAGCCCACAGTGGAACACTGAAGCTTTCTTT
>TRBJ2-7|TRBV11-2|NA
CASSLKFSSTGFEQYF
TGTGCCAGCAGCTTAAAATTTTCTAGCACCGGTTTTGAGCAGTACTTC
>TRBJ2-2|TRBV19|TRBD1
CASREQGAQNTGELFF
TGTGCCAGTAGAGAACAGGGGGCTCAGAACACCGGGGAGCTGTTTTTT
>TRBJ1-1|TRBV27|NA
CASSSLGGTEAFF
TGTGCCAGCAGTTCCTTAGGGGGCACTGAAGCTTTCTTT
>TRBJ1-2|TRBV6-5|TRBD1
CASSYRQGATPYGYTF
TGTGCCAGCAGTTACAGACAGGGGGCGACCCCCTATGGCTACACCTTC
>TRBJ1-4|TRBV27|NA
CASRSFATNEKLFF
TGTGCCAGCAGGTCTTTTGCAACTAATGAAAAACTGTTTTTT
>TRBJ2-7|TRBV29-1|TRBD2
CSVSSGGASSEQYF
TGCAGCGTCTCTAGCGGGGGGGCCTCCAGCGAGCAGTACTTC
>TRBJ1-4|TRBV9|NA
CASSVGAGFDEKLFF
TGTGCCAGCAGCGTAGGGGCAGGGTTCGATGAAAAACTGTTTTTT
>TRBJ1-1|TRBV2|NA
CASSVAGLNTEAFF
TGTGCCAGCAGTGTTGCGGGGTTGAACACTGAAGCTTTCTTT
>TRBJ2-5|TRBV5-6|NA
CASSGGGFGDQYF
TGTGCCAGCAGCGGCGGGGGCTTCGGGGACCAGTACTTC
>TRBJ1-1|TRBV9|TRBD1
CASSAQGVMNTEAFF
TGTGCCAGCAGCGCACAGGGGGTCATGAACACTGAAGCTTTCTTT
>TRBJ2-7|TRBV2|TRBD1
CASTTGNEQYF
TGTGCCAGCACGACAGGGAATGAGCAGTACTTC
>TRBJ1-6|TRBV7-2|TRBD1
CASSLTGTVNSPLHF
TGTGCCAGCAGCTTGACCGGGACAGTAAATTCACCCCTCCACTTT
>TRBJ2-3|TRBV7-2|TRBD2
CASSLGGVRTQYF
TGTGCCAGCAGCCTGGGGGGGGTTCGGACGCAGTATTTT
>TRBJ2-3|TRBV11-3|TRBD2
CASSLGSGSGDTQYF
TGTGCCAGCAGCCTTGGTTCGGGTAGCGGGGATACGCAGTATTTT
>TRBJ2-3|TRBV10-3|TRBD2
CAISGTSGGRDTQYF
TGTGCCATCAGCGGGACTAGCGGGGGGCGAGATACGCAGTATTTT
>TRBJ1-1|TRBV9|NA
CASSVSNLRDTEAFF
TGTGCCAGCAGCGTGTCCAACCTCCGAGACACTGAAGCTTTCTTT
>TRBJ1-3|TRBV18|TRBD1
CASSTGTVSGNTIYF
TGTGCCAGCTCGACGGGGACAGTCTCTGGAAACACCATATATTTT
>TRBJ2-3|TRBV4-2|TRBD2
CASSQDRAGLAITDTQYF
TGTGCCAGCAGCCAAGATAGGGCTGGACTAGCAATTACAGATACGCAGTATTTT
>TRBJ2-7|TRBV4-1|TRBD1
CASSQPGQGKQYF
TGCGCCAGCAGCCAACCGGGACAGGGCAAGCAGTACTTC
>TRBJ2-2|TRBV7-6|TRBD2
CASSDASGLNTGELFF
TGTGCCAGCAGCGACGCTAGCGGGCTGAACACCGGGGAGCTGTTTTTT
>TRBJ1-6|TRBV9|TRBD1
CASSALQGAGSPLHF
TGTGCCAGCAGCGCCCTACAGGGGGCTGGTTCACCCCTCCACTTT